A single TCR beta chain is shown here with its context. The PCR ran on 60 Vbeta and 13 Jbeta primers. Measured with immunoSEQ multiplex PCR; TCRdb has only the in-frame clones, and not every one. The data show under 200,000 clones, approximately 80% seen once. This entry is derived from a study of cytomegalovirus exposure and HLA in healthy donors. This CDR3 has 13 amino acids. CDR1 is LNHDA, CDR2 SQIVND, per germline (reference sequence). The junction had 7 bases not matched to a gene; V was cut back by 7 bases and J by 4 bases. The specimen sequenced was PBMCs. The chain is built from TRBV19 and TRBJ2-7, with 7 bases identical to TRBD2. The source is a woman in her late teens or twenties in good health and CMV-seronegative. CDR3 region: CASTGREGYEQYF. In nucleotides, the CDR3 is TGTGCCAGTACGGGCAGGGAGGGGTACGAGCAGTACTTC.